The next 17 T cell receptor beta chains were all read from a single sample in a study of T cells in Graves' hyperthyroidism and ophthalmopathy. Amplification targeted TCR beta CDR3 regions from RNA transcripts. RT-PCR in the first round (using the HTBI primer set) targeted the TCR CDR3. TCRdb re-derived calls from the multiplex PCR reads in MiXCR, one entry per CDR3 protein. The sample lists about 46,000 distinct CDR3 sequences; roughly 50% were seen once. The sample consisted of peripheral blood or thyroid tissue (not recorded which). The receptors shown here come from a woman between 45 and 65 years old with Graves' hyperthyroidism.

The sample holds a few counts of this clonotype. The chain joins TRBV2 to TRBJ2-2, with unresolved D. Trimming took 8 bases from V and 8 from J, leaving 6 bases between them. The CDR3 covers 10 residues. Germline V gene sequence: CDR1 SNHLY, CDR2 FYNNEI. The CDR3 loop is CASVGGELFF. CDR3 bases: TGTGCCAGCGTCGGAGGGGAGCTGTTTTTT.

This clonotype was detected ten times or more. J is TRBJ2-7 and V is TRBV11-2; TRBD2 might be the D (6 bases). The V end was cut by 0 bases, the J end by 13 bases, with 16 bases between. The germline CDR1 and CDR2 sequences are SGHAT and FQNNGV. The CDR3 runs 13 residues. CDR3 in amino acids: CASSLDRRASAYF. CDR3 nucleotides: TGTGCCAGCAGCTTAGATAGACGGGCTAGCGCATACTTC.

This clonotype was seen many times. The CDR3 DNA is TGTGCCACCGTCCCTGGCCAGTATAGCAATCAGCCCCAGCATTTT. It translates to CATVPGQYSNQPQHF. This chain links TRBV6-1 with TRBJ1-5, with unresolved D. The CDR3 is 15 residues long. Germline assignment: CDR1 MNHNS and CDR2 SASEGT. With 10 bases removed from V and 0 bases from J, the gap between germline ends came to 16 bases.

This clonotype came up many times. V is TRBV28 and J is TRBJ1-4, with 7 bases lining up with TRBD1. The V segment lost 3 bases and the J segment 10 bases; nucleotides outside the gene matches: 8. This CDR3 is built from 14 residues. Per germline, CDR1 MDHEN and CDR2 SYDVKM. CDR3 protein: CASSFADREGKLFF. CDR3 in DNA: TGTGCCAGCAGTTTCGCCGACAGGGAAGGAAAACTGTTTTTT. The full variable domain, its missing parts supplied by reference TRBV28 and TRBJ1-4, is DVKVTQSSRYLVKRTGEKVFLECVQDMDHENMFWYRQDPGLGLRLIYFSYDVKMKEKGDIPEGYSVSREKKERFSLILESASTNQTSMYLCASSFADREGKLFFGSGTQLSVL.

This clonotype has just a few counts. The rearrangement links TRBV20-1 to TRBJ2-7; the match to TRBD1 covers 9 bases. The junction had 8 bases not matched to a gene; V was cut back by 6 bases and J by 2 bases. Looked up from germline, CDR1 is DFQATT and CDR2 is SNEGSKA (reference sequence). The CDR3 is 14 amino acids. The CDR3 DNA is TGCAGTGCGGATAGGGACAGGGTTGCCTACGAGCAGTACTTC. It translates to CSADRDRVAYEQYF.

The CDR3 loop reads CASSYRDRGHQTTSSYNSPLHF. As DNA, the CDR3 is TGTGCCAGCAGTTACAGGGACAGGGGCCACCAAACTACGAGCTCCTATAATTCACCCCTCCACTTT. The chain couples TRBV6-7 to TRBJ1-6, with 10 bases identical to TRBD1. TRBV6-7 is known as an ORF, though its function is uncertain. The CDR3 is made up of 22 amino acids. Unmatched junction bases numbered 16, after V lost 2 bases and J lost 0 bases.

This chain connects TRBV7-2 to TRBJ2-7, with 10 bases aligning to TRBD2. The junction had 4 bases not matched to a gene; V was cut back by 1 base and J by 4 bases. This CDR3 spans 15 amino acids. Germline V lookup: CDR1 SGHTA, CDR2 FQGNSA. The CDR3 loop is CASSLGGLAVYEQYF. The CDR3 nucleotides read TGTGCCAGCAGCTTAGGTGGACTAGCGGTATACGAGCAGTACTTC. Supplemented by reference TRBV7-2 and TRBJ2-7, the full variable domain reads GAGVSQSPSNKVTEKGKDVELRCDPISGHTALYWYRQSLGQGLEFLIYFQGNSAPDKSGLPSDRFSAERTGGSVSTLTIQRTQQEDSAVYLCASSLGGLAVYEQYFGPGTRLTVT.

The chain uses TRBV20-1 and TRBJ2-7; a weak D match, TRBD1 (5 bases). The CDR3 consists of 12 residues. V was trimmed by 5 bases and J by 0 bases, leaving 8 bases between them. Germline assignment: CDR1 DFQATT and CDR2 SNEGSKA (reference sequence). As DNA, the CDR3 is TGCAGTGCTTCACAGGTCTCCTACGAGCAGTACTTC. Its protein is CSASQVSYEQYF.

This clonotype was detected ten times or more. V is TRBV6-6 and J is TRBJ1-5; 7 bases are a match to TRBD1. The CDR3 has 14 amino acids. V lost 6 bases and J lost 2; bases outside the gene matches: 4. Germline CDR1 is MNHNY and CDR2 is SVGAGI (reference sequence). In DNA, the CDR3 is TGTGCCAGCAGGACAGGGAGAGGCAATCAGCCCCAGCATTTT. Residues: CASRTGRGNQPQHF.

This clonotype has at least ten counts. This CDR3 is CSARAQGYTGELFF. The CDR3 nucleotides are TGCAGTGCTAGGGCACAGGGTTACACCGGGGAGCTGTTTTTT. This chain joins TRBV20-1 and TRBJ2-2, with D possibly matching TRBD1 (6 bases). From germline, CDR1 is DFQATT and CDR2 SNEGSKA (reference sequence). V lost 3 bases to trimming and J lost 3 bases, with 11 bases between them. The CDR3 sequence is 14 residues long.

In regard to this clonotype: One junction end disagrees with the germline gene, perhaps due to a read error. This chain links TRBV7-2 with TRBJ2-6, with D perhaps given as TRBD1 or TRBD2 (5 bases each). The V gene's germline CDR1 is SGHTA and CDR2 FQGNSA. This CDR3 is built from 18 residues. The CDR3 reads CANSSSSRGSSGANVLTF. The CDR3 DNA sequence: TGTGCCAACAGCTCATCCTCGAGGGGCTCCAGTGGGGCCAACGTCCTGACTTTC.

This clonotype was counted at least ten times. A much bigger clone sits one base away, suggesting this may be a read error. The gene calls are TRBV2 and TRBJ2-3; maybe TRBD2 (6 bases). The CDR3 consists of 15 residues. Trimming cost V 7 bases and J 5 bases, with 19 bases left between them. The germline CDR1 and CDR2 sequences are SNHLY and FYNNEI. Here the CDR3 DNA reads TGTGCCAGCATAGAGCGGGCGGATAGTGTAGATACGCAGTATTTT. Amino acids: CASIERADSVDTQYF.

In the case of this clonotype: At one end the junction does not follow the germline gene, possibly because of a read error. The rearrangement uses TRBV9 and TRBJ1-1; D may be TRBD1 (5 bases). The CDR3 length is 14 residues. In germline, CDR1 is SGDLS, CDR2 YYNGEE. The CDR3 region is CASSVTADRSQAFF. DNA for the CDR3: TGTGCCAGCAGCGTAACGGCTGACAGAAGTCAAGCTTTCTTC.

For this clonotype: The junction differs from germline at one of its ends, possibly a read error. The chain uses TRBV20-1 and TRBJ1-4, with no clear D. This CDR3 is 14 amino acids long. CDR1 is DFQATT, CDR2 SNEGSKA, per germline (reference sequence). Here the CDR3 reads CGATGGPTNEKLVF. CDR3 nucleotides: TGCGGTGCTACGGGTGGCCCAACTAATGAAAAACTGGTTTTT.

This clonotype was observed at least ten times. The chain employs TRBV4-2 and TRBJ1-6; 8 bases fit TRBD1. The junction had 2 bases not matched to a gene; V was cut back by 0 bases and J by 7 bases. This CDR3 comprises 15 residues. Looked up from germline, CDR1 is LGHNA and CDR2 is YNFKEQ. The CDR3 sequence: CASSQETGENSPLHF. As DNA, the CDR3 is TGTGCCAGCAGCCAAGAGACAGGGGAAAATTCACCCCTCCACTTT.

This clonotype was seen a few times. Lacking the conserved final phenylalanine or tryptophan, this CDR3 likely reflects a read error. V is TRBV28 and J is TRBJ1-1; D gene ambiguous. With 7 bases removed from V and 1 base from J, the gap between germline ends came to 10 bases. The CDR3 has 13 amino acids. The germline gives CDR1 MDHEN, CDR2 SYDVKM. In nucleotides, the CDR3 is TGTGCCAGCATCCGGTCAGCGAACACTGAAGCTTTCCTT. Encoded protein: CASIRSANTEAFL.

This CDR3 is CASSHGQGFEAFF. DNA of the CDR3: TGTGCCAGCTCCCACGGGCAGGGATTTGAAGCTTTCTTT. The chain couples TRBV7-3 to TRBJ1-1; tentatively, D is TRBD1 (5 bases). This CDR3 has 13 residues. The V gene's germline CDR1 is SGHTA and CDR2 FQGTGA. V was clipped by 8 bases and J by 7 bases, with 17 bases between them.